This T cell receptor (beta chain) comes out of a study of regulatory T cells in long-lasting Graves disease. Stated time point: persistent/refractory GD, antithyroid drugs over 5 years with positive TRAb. Isolated PBMC RNA provided the starting material for the TCR library. The CDR3 is 14 amino acids. The V and J ends lost 6 bases and 2 bases respectively, with 14 bases between them. From germline, CDR1 is MDHEN and CDR2 SYDVKM. Investigators prepared the TCR beta libraries by applying iRepertoire HTBI primers and Arm-PCR of CDR3 regions. Via MiXCR, TCRdb re-called the multiplex PCR reads, giving one row per CDR3 protein. The table lists 350,000 to 500,000 distinct CDR3 sequences, around a fifth of them singletons. In its sample, this clonotype was seen many times.

The sequencing used peripheral blood mononuclear cells (PBMCs), collected when the disease was refractory, from a patient treated with antithyroid drugs. The gene calls are TRBV28 and TRBJ2-7; D assignment may be TRBD1 or TRBD2 (5 bases each). The receptor was derived from a female donor with Graves disease. This chain's CDR3 is CASRSGTIAYEQYF. The CDR3 nucleotides are TGTGCCAGCAGGTCCGGGACGATTGCCTACGAGCAGTACTTC. Filled out from reference TRBV28 and TRBJ2-7, the complete variable domain reads DVKVTQSSRYLVKRTGEKVFLECVQDMDHENMFWYRQDPGLGLRLIYFSYDVKMKEKGDIPEGYSVSREKKERFSLILESASTNQTSMYLCASRSGTIAYEQYFGPGTRLTVT.